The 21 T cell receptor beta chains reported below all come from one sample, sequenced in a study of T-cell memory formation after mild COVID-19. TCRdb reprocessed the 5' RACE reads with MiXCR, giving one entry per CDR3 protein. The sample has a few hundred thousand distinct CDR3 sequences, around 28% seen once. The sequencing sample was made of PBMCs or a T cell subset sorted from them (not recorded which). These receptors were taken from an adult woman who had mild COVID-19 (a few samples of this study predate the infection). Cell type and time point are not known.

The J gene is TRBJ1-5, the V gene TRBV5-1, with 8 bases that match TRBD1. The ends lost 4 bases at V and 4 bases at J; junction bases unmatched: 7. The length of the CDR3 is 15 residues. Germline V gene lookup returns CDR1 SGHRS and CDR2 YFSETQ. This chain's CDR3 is CASSDGTGFNQPQHF. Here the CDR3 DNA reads TGCGCCAGCAGCGATGGGACAGGTTTTAATCAGCCCCAGCATTTT.

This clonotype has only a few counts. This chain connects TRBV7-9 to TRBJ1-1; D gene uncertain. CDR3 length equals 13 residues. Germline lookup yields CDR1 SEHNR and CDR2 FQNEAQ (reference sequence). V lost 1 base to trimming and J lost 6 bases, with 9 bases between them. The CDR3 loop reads CASSLETASEAFF. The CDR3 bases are TGTGCCAGCAGCTTAGAGACGGCCTCTGAAGCTTTCTTT.

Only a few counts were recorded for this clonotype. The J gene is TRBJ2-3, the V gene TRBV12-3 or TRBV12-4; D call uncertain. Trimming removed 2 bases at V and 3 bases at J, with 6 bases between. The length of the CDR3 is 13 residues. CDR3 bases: TGTGCCAGCAGTTTAAGAAGAACAGATACGCAGTATTTT. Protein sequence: CASSLRRTDTQYF.

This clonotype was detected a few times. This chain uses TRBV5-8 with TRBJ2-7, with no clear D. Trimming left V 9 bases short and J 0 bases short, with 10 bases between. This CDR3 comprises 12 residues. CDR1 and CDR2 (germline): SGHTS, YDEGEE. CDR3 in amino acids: CATKPSSYEQYF. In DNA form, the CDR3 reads TGTGCCACCAAGCCGAGCTCCTACGAGCAGTACTTC.

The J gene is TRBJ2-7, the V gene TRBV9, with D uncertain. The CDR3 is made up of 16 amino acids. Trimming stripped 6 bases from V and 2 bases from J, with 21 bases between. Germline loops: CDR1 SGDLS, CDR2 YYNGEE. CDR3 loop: CASNPLVALETYEQYF. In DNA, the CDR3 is TGTGCCAGCAACCCCCTAGTAGCTCTTGAGACCTACGAGCAGTACTTC.

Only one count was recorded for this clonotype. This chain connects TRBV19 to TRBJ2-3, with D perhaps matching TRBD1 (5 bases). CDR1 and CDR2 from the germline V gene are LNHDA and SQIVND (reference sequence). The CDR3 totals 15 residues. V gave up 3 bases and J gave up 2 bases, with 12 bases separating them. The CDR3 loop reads CASSMKDTITDTQYF. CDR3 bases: TGTGCCAGTAGTATGAAGGACACTATCACAGATACGCAGTATTTT.

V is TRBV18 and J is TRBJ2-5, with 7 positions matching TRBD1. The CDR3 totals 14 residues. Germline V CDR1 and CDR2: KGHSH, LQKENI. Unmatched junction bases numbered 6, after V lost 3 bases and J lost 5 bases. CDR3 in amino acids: CASSPTGPGETQYF. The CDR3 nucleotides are TGTGCCAGCTCACCGACAGGGCCCGGGGAGACCCAGTACTTC.

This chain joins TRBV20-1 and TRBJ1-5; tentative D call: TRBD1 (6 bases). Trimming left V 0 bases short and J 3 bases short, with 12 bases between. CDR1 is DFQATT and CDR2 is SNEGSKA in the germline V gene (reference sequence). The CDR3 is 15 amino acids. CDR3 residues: CSAREGGRTNQPQHF. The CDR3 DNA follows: TGCAGTGCTAGAGAAGGGGGGAGGACCAATCAGCCCCAGCATTTT.

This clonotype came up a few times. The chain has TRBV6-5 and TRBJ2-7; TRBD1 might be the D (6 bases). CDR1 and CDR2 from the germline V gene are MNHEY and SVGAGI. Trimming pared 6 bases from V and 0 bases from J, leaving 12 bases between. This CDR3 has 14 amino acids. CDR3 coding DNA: TGTGCCAGCAGCTACAGGGCTCCCTCCTACGAGCAGTACTTC. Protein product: CASSYRAPSYEQYF.

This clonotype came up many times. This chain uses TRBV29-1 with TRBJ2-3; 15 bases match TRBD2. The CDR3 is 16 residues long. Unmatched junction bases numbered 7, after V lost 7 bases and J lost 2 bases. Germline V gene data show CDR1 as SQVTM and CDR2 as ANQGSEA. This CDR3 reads CSAEGTSGRSTDTQYF. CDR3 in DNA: TGCAGCGCCGAAGGGACTAGCGGGAGGTCCACAGATACGCAGTATTTT.

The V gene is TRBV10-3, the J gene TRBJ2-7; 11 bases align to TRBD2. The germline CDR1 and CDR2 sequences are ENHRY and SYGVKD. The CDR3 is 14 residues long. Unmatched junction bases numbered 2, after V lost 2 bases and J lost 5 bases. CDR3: CAISELAGGDEQYF. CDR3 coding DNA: TGTGCCATCAGTGAGCTAGCGGGGGGCGACGAGCAGTACTTC.

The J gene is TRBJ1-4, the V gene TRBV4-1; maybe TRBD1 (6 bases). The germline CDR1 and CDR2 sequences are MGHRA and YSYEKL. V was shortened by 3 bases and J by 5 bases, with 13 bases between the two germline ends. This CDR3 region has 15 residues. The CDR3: CASSQTGLGNEKLFF. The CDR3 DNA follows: TGCGCCAGCAGCCAGACAGGTTTGGGGAATGAAAAACTGTTTTTT.

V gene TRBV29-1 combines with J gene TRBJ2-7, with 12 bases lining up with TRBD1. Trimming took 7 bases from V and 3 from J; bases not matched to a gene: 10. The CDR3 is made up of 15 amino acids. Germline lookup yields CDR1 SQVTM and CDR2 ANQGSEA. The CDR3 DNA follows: TGCAGCGCCTCGAAGGGACAGGGGGCAATCTACGAGCAGTACTTC. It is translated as CSASKGQGAIYEQYF.

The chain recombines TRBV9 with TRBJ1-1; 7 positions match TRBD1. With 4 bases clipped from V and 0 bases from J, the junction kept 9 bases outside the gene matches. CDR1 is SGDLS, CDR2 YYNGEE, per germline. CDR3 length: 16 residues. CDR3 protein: CASSSHRGRMNTEAFF. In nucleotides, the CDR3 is TGTGCCAGCAGCTCCCACAGGGGACGCATGAACACTGAAGCTTTCTTT.

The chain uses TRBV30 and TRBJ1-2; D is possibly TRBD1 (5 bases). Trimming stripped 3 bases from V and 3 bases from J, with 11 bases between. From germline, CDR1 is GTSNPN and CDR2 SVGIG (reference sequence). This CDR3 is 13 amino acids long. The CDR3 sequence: CAWRRDGYYGYTF. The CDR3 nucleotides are TGTGCCTGGAGGCGGGACGGATACTATGGCTACACCTTC.

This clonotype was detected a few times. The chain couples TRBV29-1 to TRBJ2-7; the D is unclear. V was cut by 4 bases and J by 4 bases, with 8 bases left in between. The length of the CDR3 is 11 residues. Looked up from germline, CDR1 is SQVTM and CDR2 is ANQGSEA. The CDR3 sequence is CSVVYLYEQYF. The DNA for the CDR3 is TGCAGCGTTGTTTACCTATACGAGCAGTACTTC.

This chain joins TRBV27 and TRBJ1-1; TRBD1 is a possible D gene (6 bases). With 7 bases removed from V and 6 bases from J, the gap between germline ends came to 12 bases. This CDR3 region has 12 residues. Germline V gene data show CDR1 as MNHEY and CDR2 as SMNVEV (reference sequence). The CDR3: CASIGWGPEAFF. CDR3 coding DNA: TGTGCCAGCATAGGTTGGGGGCCTGAAGCTTTCTTT.

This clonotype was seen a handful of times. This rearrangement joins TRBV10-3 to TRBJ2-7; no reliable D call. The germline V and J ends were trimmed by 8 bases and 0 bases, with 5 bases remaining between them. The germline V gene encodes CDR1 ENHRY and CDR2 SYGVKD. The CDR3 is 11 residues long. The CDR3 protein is CAIGNSYEQYF. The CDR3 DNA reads TGTGCCATCGGGAACTCCTACGAGCAGTACTTC.

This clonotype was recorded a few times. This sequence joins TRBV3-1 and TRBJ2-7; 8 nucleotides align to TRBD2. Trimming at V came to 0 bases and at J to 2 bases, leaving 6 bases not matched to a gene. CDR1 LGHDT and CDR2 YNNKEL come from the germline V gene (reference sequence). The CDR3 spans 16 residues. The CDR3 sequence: CASSQDPGTRPYEQYF. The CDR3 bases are TGTGCCAGCAGCCAAGATCCCGGGACTAGACCCTACGAGCAGTACTTC.

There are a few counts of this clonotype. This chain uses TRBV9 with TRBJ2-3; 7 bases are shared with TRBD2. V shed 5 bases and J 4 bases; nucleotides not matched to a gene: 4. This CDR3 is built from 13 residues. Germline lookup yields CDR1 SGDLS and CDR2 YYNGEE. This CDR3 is CASSSGPPDTQYF. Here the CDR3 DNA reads TGTGCCAGCAGTAGCGGGCCGCCAGATACGCAGTATTTT.

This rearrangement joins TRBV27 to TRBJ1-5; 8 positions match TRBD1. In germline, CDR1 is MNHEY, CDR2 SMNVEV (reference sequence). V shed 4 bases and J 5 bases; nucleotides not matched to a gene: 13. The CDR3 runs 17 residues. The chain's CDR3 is CASSCRQGFSFDQPQHF. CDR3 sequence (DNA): TGTGCCAGCAGTTGCAGACAGGGGTTTTCTTTTGATCAGCCCCAGCATTTT.